The subject of this entry is one T cell receptor beta chain. As yet, its antigen is unknown. Trimming left V 4 bases short and J 5 bases short, with 8 bases between. The CDR3 loop spans 12 amino acids. The data derive from a study of T cell responses to AZD1222 COVID-19 vaccine. The study, taken as a whole, reports: There were mostly white British donors and more females than males, and clonal diversity was possibly underestimated. The study reported that nearly half of spike-specific TCRs target unmutated variant regions.

Clones were sequenced by immunoSEQ multiplex PCR, and TCRdb holds only the in-frame ones, with some missing. The profile shows 190,000 or so clones, roughly nine tenths of them singletons. The starting material was peripheral blood, obtained 28 days after the second AZD1222 dose. The chain joins TRBV12-3 or TRBV12-4 to TRBJ1-1, with D unresolved. This clonotype originated in an adult who received the AZD1222 COVID-19 vaccine. The chain's CDR3 is CASSSEGTEAFF. The CDR3 nucleotides are TGTGCCAGCAGTTCTGAGGGTACTGAAGCTTTCTTT.